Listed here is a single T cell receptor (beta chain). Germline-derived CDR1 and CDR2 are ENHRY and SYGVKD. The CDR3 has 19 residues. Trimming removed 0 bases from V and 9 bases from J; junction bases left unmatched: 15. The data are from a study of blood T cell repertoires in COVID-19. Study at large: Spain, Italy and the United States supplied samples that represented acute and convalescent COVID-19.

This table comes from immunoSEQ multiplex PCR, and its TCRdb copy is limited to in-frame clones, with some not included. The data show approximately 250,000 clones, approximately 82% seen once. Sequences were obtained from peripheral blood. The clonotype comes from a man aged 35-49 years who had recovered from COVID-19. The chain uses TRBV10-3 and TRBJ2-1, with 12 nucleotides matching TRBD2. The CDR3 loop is CAISESGASGRAGDTEQFF. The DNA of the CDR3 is TGTGCCATCAGTGAGTCGGGGGCTAGCGGGAGGGCCGGTGACACTGAGCAGTTCTTC.